This T cell receptor (beta chain) was sequenced during a study of tissue T cells after allogeneic stem cell transplantation. Profiling relied on immunoSEQ multiplex PCR, and the TCRdb table lists in-frame clones only, not all of them. This table has some 7,000 clones, approximately 80% appearing once. Trimming shortened V by 5 bases and J by 2 bases, and 23 bases separated the two germline ends. CDR3 size: 18 residues. The V gene's germline CDR1 is MNHEY and CDR2 SVGEGT. The sequence came from a male patient at least 60 years old with steroid-refractory graft-versus-host disease after an allogeneic stem cell transplant. Part of the T cells may come from the graft donor. V is TRBV6-2 or TRBV6-3 and J is TRBJ2-3, with D perhaps matching TRBD1 or TRBD2 (6 bases each). Material: skin, obtained at autopsy. The CDR3 DNA sequence: TGTGCCAGCAGTGGCCTCGTTAATCGGGGGCGCACCACAGATACGCAGTATTTT. Protein product: CASSGLVNRGRTTDTQYF.